The clone carrying this T cell receptor (beta chain) has just a few counts. This sample is part of a study of control samples from healthy donors and cancer patients. CDR1 is MNHNY and CDR2 is SVGAGI in the germline V gene (reference sequence). Trimming took 6 bases from V and 7 from J, leaving 22 bases between them. CDR3 length equals 16 residues. Clones were sequenced by immunoSEQ multiplex PCR, and TCRdb holds only the in-frame ones, with some missing. Seen here are some 13,000 clones, 60% to 85% observed once, and the top ten hold 8.4%. Input material: formalin-fixed, paraffin-embedded tissue. The chain is built from TRBV6-6 and TRBJ1-5; possibly TRBD1 for D (5 bases). This sequence was found in a male donor with melanoma. The CDR3, as DNA: TGTGCCAGCAGCCCACTATCTGGGGGACTTGGGCAGCCCCAGCATTTT. This encodes CASSPLSGGLGQPQHF.